A selection of T cell receptor beta chains follows, all from one sample in a study of response to subunit inactivated influenza vaccine. TCRdb independently ran MiXCR on the RT-PCR reads; one entry per CDR3 protein. The sample contains just over 300,000 distinct CDR3 sequences, roughly 22% of which appear only once. The sequencing here drew on PBMCs from blood, taken about 20 months after vaccination. The receptors were sampled from a man between 50 and 69 years old who received an inactivated influenza vaccine. The CDR3 runs from the conserved cysteine through the conserved F or W. D genes are given only for firm matches. Not all rows give a size; the values are once, few, many and, for expanded clones, a class.

CDR3,DNA,J,D,size,V
CASRANSYEQYF,TGTGCCAGCAGGGCTAATTCCTACGAGCAGTACTTC,TRBJ2-7,NA,NA,TRBV2
CSAGGAGEKLFF,TGCAGCGCAGGGGGCGCAGGGGAAAAACTGTTTTTT,TRBJ1-4,TRBD1,many,TRBV20-1
CAWSAKRAQEYEQYF,TGTGCCTGGAGTGCCAAGCGAGCCCAAGAATACGAGCAGTACTTC,TRBJ2-7,NA,NA,TRBV30
CASSPIEIRRVNNSPLHF,TGTGCCAGCTCACCAATTGAAATAAGAAGGGTTAATAATTCACCCCTCCACTTT,TRBJ1-6,NA,few,TRBV18
CASSGLTSSSYNEQFF,TGTGCCAGCAGTGGGCTGACTTCCAGCTCCTACAATGAGCAGTTCTTC,TRBJ2-1,NA,NA,TRBV25-1
CASSSNLRASSSYNEQFF,TGTGCCAGCAGCTCTAACCTCAGGGCTTCGAGCTCCTACAATGAGCAGTTCTTC,TRBJ2-1,NA,few,TRBV11-1
CASSSRTSTPETQYF,TGTGCCAGCAGCTCAAGGACCTCAACCCCAGAGACCCAGTACTTC,TRBJ2-5,NA,NA,TRBV7-9
CASSPRVGTASSYEQYF,TGTGCCAGCAGTCCCCGTGTCGGGACGGCAAGCTCCTACGAGCAGTACTTC,TRBJ2-7,NA,NA,TRBV9
CASSYLAKTQYF,TGTGCCAGCAGTTACCTGGCAAAGACCCAGTACTTC,TRBJ2-5,NA,few,TRBV6-2/TRBV6-3
CASSLSRGIETQYF,TGCGCCAGCAGCTTGTCCCGAGGTATAGAGACCCAGTACTTC,TRBJ2-5,NA,few,TRBV5-1
CASSYASSRANVLTF,TGTGCCAGCAGTTACGCGTCCTCGAGGGCCAACGTCCTGACTTTC,TRBJ2-6,NA,NA,TRBV6-2/TRBV6-3
CASSLAAGATGELFF,TGTGCCAGCAGCTTAGCAGCGGGAGCCACCGGGGAGCTGTTTTTT,TRBJ2-2,TRBD2,NA,TRBV7-2
CASSGTGGYNEQFF,TGTGCCAGCTCCGGGACAGGGGGTTACAATGAGCAGTTCTTC,TRBJ2-1,TRBD1,few,TRBV18
CASSLDYKSEQFF,TGTGCCAGCAGCTTAGATTACAAAAGTGAGCAGTTCTTC,TRBJ2-1,NA,many,TRBV11-3
CASRETDLNTEAFF,TGCGCCAGCAGAGAGACAGATTTGAACACTGAAGCTTTCTTT,TRBJ1-1,NA,NA,TRBV5-1
CSAPARGRINEQFF,TGCAGTGCACCCGCGAGGGGGCGGATTAATGAGCAGTTCTTC,TRBJ2-1,TRBD1,many,TRBV20-1
CASSRTSGSHNEQFF,TGTGCCAGCAGCCGAACTAGCGGGAGTCACAATGAGCAGTTCTTC,TRBJ2-1,TRBD2,NA,TRBV6-1
CATSREAGDEKLFF,TGTGCCACCAGCAGAGAGGCAGGGGATGAAAAACTGTTTTTT,TRBJ1-4,NA,few,TRBV15
CASSWGQANYGYTF,TGTGCCAGCAGTTGGGGACAGGCCAACTATGGCTACACCTTC,TRBJ1-2,TRBD1,NA,TRBV28
CASSARDRNLLILDNEKLFF,TGTGCCAGCAGCGCCCGGGACAGGAACCTCTTAATCCTCGACAATGAAAAACTGTTTTTT,TRBJ1-4,TRBD1,NA,TRBV11-1
CASSGTGGANTEAFF,TGTGCCAGCAGCGGGACAGGGGGCGCGAACACTGAAGCTTTCTTT,TRBJ1-1,TRBD1,NA,TRBV9
CASSFGGSAETQYF,TGTGCCAGCAGCTTCGGGGGTTCAGCGGAGACCCAGTACTTC,TRBJ2-5,NA,NA,TRBV7-2
CSARDQGGNTEAFF,TGCAGTGCTAGAGATCAGGGAGGGAACACTGAAGCTTTCTTT,TRBJ1-1,NA,NA,TRBV20-1
CASSLGSSGSTQYF,TGTGCCAGCAGCTTAGGATCCAGCGGGTCGACCCAGTACTTC,TRBJ2-5,NA,few,TRBV7-2
CASSLRDSGELFF,TGCGCCAGCAGCTTGAGGGACAGCGGGGAGCTGTTTTTT,TRBJ2-2,TRBD1,few,TRBV5-1
CASSQPTREETQYF,TGTGCCAGCAGCCAGCCCACTCGGGAAGAGACCCAGTACTTC,TRBJ2-5,NA,NA,TRBV4-2
CSARDLLAGSYNEQFF,TGCAGTGCTAGAGACCTCCTCGCGGGCTCCTACAATGAGCAGTTCTTC,TRBJ2-1,NA,NA,TRBV20-1
CASSFGSGGTQYF,TGTGCCAGCAGTTTCGGTTCGGGTGGCACGCAGTATTTT,TRBJ2-3,NA,few,TRBV27
CASSQEVSVEAFF,TGTGCCAGCAGCCAAGAGGTCAGCGTTGAAGCTTTCTTT,TRBJ1-1,NA,many,TRBV3-1
CASSARGSTVGGNEQFF,TGTGCCAGCAGTGCTAGGGGGTCAACCGTAGGGGGGAATGAGCAGTTCTTC,TRBJ2-1,NA,NA,TRBV6-2/TRBV6-3
CASSLTPRVGSNQPQHF,TGCGCCAGCAGCCTAACCCCAAGGGTGGGTAGCAATCAGCCCCAGCATTTT,TRBJ1-5,NA,few,TRBV5-1
CASSQDFSSYNEQFF,TGCGCCAGCAGCCAAGATTTTAGCTCCTACAATGAGCAGTTCTTC,TRBJ2-1,NA,NA,TRBV4-3